This T cell receptor (beta chain) was found in a study of blood T cell repertoires in COVID-19. Repertoires were generated with immunoSEQ multiplex PCR, while TCRdb's copy carries only in-frame clones and drops some. Of 30,000 to 45,000 clones in the sample, 80% to 90% are singletons; the top ten hold 7% to 7.5%. This clone has only a few counts. Germline V gene sequence: CDR1 SGHRS, CDR2 YFSETQ. This CDR3 contains 16 residues. V dropped 0 bases and J dropped 4; count of bases not matched to a gene: 7. This receptor was taken from a human donor in a cohort sampled during active COVID-19. The chain recombines TRBV5-1 with TRBJ2-1; 7 positions agree with TRBD1. What was sequenced was peripheral blood. Here the CDR3 DNA reads TGCGCCAGCAGCTTGGAGGTAGGGGGCAGTTACAATGAGCAGTTCTTC. Its protein product is CASSLEVGGSYNEQFF.